These T cell receptor beta chains were read from a single sample in a study of blood T cell repertoires in COVID-19. Clones were sequenced by immunoSEQ multiplex PCR, and TCRdb holds only the in-frame ones, with some missing. In the table there are approximately 150,000 clones, about nine tenths of which are singletons. Sequencing used peripheral blood. All receptors derive from a human donor in a cohort sampled during active COVID-19. The conserved cysteine and the conserved F or W are not part of the CDR3 here. A D gene is named only where the DNA matches it firmly.

d_gene	v_gene	CDR3aa
-	TRBV5-1	ASSFAQGRETQY
-	TRBV10-3	ATLEGADQPQH
TRBD1	TRBV2	ASTRDRGPNVLT
TRBD2	TRBV29-1	SVIAGGDTQY
-	TRBV29-1	SGQGHGTEAF
-	TRBV7-2	ASKATIGAHNQPQH
TRBD1	TRBV7-3	ASSRDREGKLF
TRBD2	TRBV7-3	ASSARAGVYPGELF
-	TRBV4-1	ASSQSGRGNYGYT
TRBD1	TRBV9	ASSVAPQGASGNTIY
TRBD2	TRBV7-3	ASSLGLAGVTGELF
-	TRBV19	ATGPGAYPGGETQY
-	TRBV29-1	SVAQGRDYWDEQF
TRBD2	TRBV7-2	ASGLAGGPYITDTQY
TRBD2	TRBV19	ASSLGGGHTGELF
-	TRBV6-2/TRBV6-3	ASSNGAWLY
-	TRBV3-1/TRBV3-2	ASSPLLEFNSPLH
-	TRBV19	AIGRPQETQY
-	TRBV6-5	ASSLTGERETQY
-	TRBV2	ASKARLTYEQY
TRBD1	TRBV6-2/TRBV6-3	ASSYADRGFGNQPQH
TRBD1	TRBV7-8	ASSLTFDRADGYT
TRBD2	TRBV7-3	ASSLMTGGNTQY
TRBD2	TRBV5-1	ASSLARAGVTDTQY
-	TRBV5-5	ASSLGHLTQY
-	TRBV9	ASSVGRSGRNGYT
-	TRBV7-2	ASSLGGAYNSPLH
TRBD2	TRBV29-1	SVSGRLTDTQY
TRBD1	TRBV5-5	ASSSPRTGMSSGNTIY
-	TRBV13	ASSPVRASSYEQY
-	TRBV7-6	ASTQVGSDTQY
-	TRBV5-1	ASSLDRNTGELF
-	TRBV5-4	ASSPSYGGSTDTQY
-	TRBV10-2	ASTPFLGNTEAF
TRBD1	TRBV30	AWNRGPSTEAF
TRBD1	TRBV5-4	ASSRDSFNYGYT
TRBD2	TRBV10-1	ASSLSSGGTDTQY
TRBD2	TRBV6-1	ASSDQRGPWGQY
TRBD1	TRBV30	AWSVRQGDGNTIY
-	TRBV4-2	ASSQDSGGGYTYNEQF
TRBD2	TRBV10-3	AISESTAGSDTQY
-	TRBV6-1	ASSEKGGGSTGELF
-	TRBV5-1	ASSSPGLRNTEAF
TRBD2	TRBV3-1/TRBV3-2	ASSWLAGGGETQY
TRBD2	TRBV19	ASRERGGSYEQY
-	TRBV7-2	ASSVGGAPYGYT
-	TRBV6-4	ASNNGVVNTEAF
TRBD1	TRBV5-8	ASTPVLQGASWNTEAF
-	TRBV7-9	ASSSQATYGYT
-	TRBV5-4	ASSSTYRNTEAF